The clone carrying this T cell receptor (beta chain) was seen only a few times. V was trimmed by 3 bases and J by 7 bases, leaving 15 bases between them. CDR3 length: 14 amino acids. CDR1 and CDR2 from the germline V gene are ENHRY and SYGVKD. Profiling relied on immunoSEQ multiplex PCR, and the TCRdb table lists in-frame clones only, not all of them. The table records under 600,000 clones, roughly 95% of them present only once. The data stem from a study of shared clonotypes between healthy human individuals. The specimen sequenced was naive CD4+ T cells sorted from blood. Stated subset: CD45RA+ positively selected. The chain uses TRBV10-3 and TRBJ1-2; D is unclear. The sequence derives from a woman between 25 and 40 years old in good health. CDR3 DNA sequence: TGTGCCATCAGTGATGGTCAGGAAGGGTTTGGCTACACCTTC. Its protein is CAISDGQEGFGYTF.